These T cell receptor beta chains were read from a single sample in a study of T cells after somatic rescue of genetic block. The assay was immunoSEQ multiplex PCR, and TCRdb's table has in-frame clones only and misses some. The table includes approximately 78,000 clones, approximately 91% detected once. Sequencing was performed on peripheral blood mononuclear cells (PBMCs). The receptor set was obtained from a man aged 30-40 years. Both conserved end residues are part of each CDR3. The D gene is left open where the match is weak. The size field is filled for only some rows; it gives once, few, many or a size class.

J: TRBJ2-1
length: 14
D: TRBD2
size: once
V: TRBV5-6
DNA: TGTGCCAGCAGTCGAGGGGGGACTAGCGAGTATCATTTCTTC
CDR3: CASSRGGTSEYHFF

J: TRBJ2-5
length: 15
D: .
size: .
V: TRBV18
DNA: TGTGCCAGCTCACTTGGGACCGGGAACCAAGAGACCCAGTACTTC
CDR3: CASSLGTGNQETQYF

J: TRBJ1-3
length: 16
D: TRBD1
size: .
V: TRBV18
DNA: TGTGCCAGCTCACCAGGACAGGGGGTCTCTGGAAACACCATATATTTT
CDR3: CASSPGQGVSGNTIYF

J: TRBJ1-2
length: 14
D: TRBD1
size: .
V: TRBV9
DNA: TGTGCCAGCAGCGGACAGGGACTAAACTATGGCTACACCTTC
CDR3: CASSGQGLNYGYTF

J: TRBJ1-1
length: 13
D: TRBD1
size: .
V: TRBV7-3
DNA: TGTGCCAGCAGCTTAAGCGGGGACAGGGAAGCTTTCTTT
CDR3: CASSLSGDREAFF

J: TRBJ1-3
length: 18
D: .
size: .
V: TRBV19
DNA: TGTGCCAGTAGTATAGATAGACGACAGCCGGACTCTGGAAACACCATATATTTT
CDR3: CASSIDRRQPDSGNTIYF

J: TRBJ2-7
length: 16
D: TRBD1
size: .
V: TRBV6-1
DNA: TGTGCCAGCAGTGGCTTAGCTGGACAGGCATCCTACGAGCAGTACTTC
CDR3: CASSGLAGQASYEQYF

J: TRBJ2-1
length: 13
D: .
size: .
V: TRBV11-3
DNA: TGTGCCAGCAGCTTTACCGGGGGCTATGAGCAGTTCTTC
CDR3: CASSFTGGYEQFF

J: TRBJ1-1
length: 13
D: TRBD1
size: .
V: TRBV11-2
DNA: TGTGCCAGCAGCTTAGGACAGGGAATTGAAGCTTTCTTT
CDR3: CASSLGQGIEAFF

J: TRBJ1-5
length: 16
D: .
size: few
V: TRBV4-1
DNA: TGCGCCAGCAGCCAAGAGGGGAGGAATAGCAATCAGCCCCAGCATTTT
CDR3: CASSQEGRNSNQPQHF

J: TRBJ2-1
length: 16
D: .
size: .
V: TRBV7-9
DNA: TGTGCCAGCAGCTTAGTTCAAGCGGGACAATACAATGAGCAGTTCTTC
CDR3: CASSLVQAGQYNEQFF

J: TRBJ1-5
length: 13
D: .
size: .
V: TRBV28
DNA: TGTGCCAGCAGTTTTGGGGGCGAGCAGCCCCAGCATTTT
CDR3: CASSFGGEQPQHF

J: TRBJ2-5
length: 14
D: TRBD2
size: .
V: TRBV11-2
DNA: TGTGCCAGCAGCCCGGGACTAGCGGCTTTATACCAGTACTTC
CDR3: CASSPGLAALYQYF

J: TRBJ1-2
length: 13
D: .
size: .
V: TRBV28
DNA: TGTGCCAGCAGTCTCAACAGGGCACGAGGCTACACCTTC
CDR3: CASSLNRARGYTF

J: TRBJ2-5
length: 10
D: .
size: .
V: TRBV5-4
DNA: TGTGCCAGCTGCGGGGAGACCCAGTACTTC
CDR3: CASCGETQYF

J: TRBJ1-1
length: 18
D: TRBD1
size: few
V: TRBV5-1
DNA: TGCGCCAGCAGCCGCGGGGTGGGGTGGCAGGGGGCGAGCACTGAAGCTTTCTTT
CDR3: CASSRGVGWQGASTEAFF

J: TRBJ2-7
length: 13
D: .
size: .
V: TRBV10-3
DNA: TGTGCCATCAGTGAGTCCGGTCCTGACGAGCAGTACTTC
CDR3: CAISESGPDEQYF

J: TRBJ2-3
length: 15
D: TRBD2
size: .
V: TRBV7-9
DNA: TGTGCCAGCAGCTTAACTAGCGGGGGGTCAGATACGCAGTATTTT
CDR3: CASSLTSGGSDTQYF

J: TRBJ1-1
length: 16
D: .
size: .
V: TRBV6-5
DNA: TGTGCCAGCAGTTACTCGACGTCCTGGGAGGGCACTGAAGCTTTCTTT
CDR3: CASSYSTSWEGTEAFF

J: TRBJ1-5
length: 14
D: TRBD1
size: .
V: TRBV2
DNA: TGTGCCAGCAGTACACAGGGGGCCAATCAGCCCCAGCATTTT
CDR3: CASSTQGANQPQHF

J: TRBJ2-2
length: 14
D: .
size: .
V: TRBV28
DNA: TGTGCCAGCAGCCGGACGGAGAGCACCGGGGAGCTGTTTTTT
CDR3: CASSRTESTGELFF

J: TRBJ2-7
length: 13
D: .
size: .
V: TRBV6-4
DNA: TGTGCCAGCAGTGACCTCGATTTCTACGAGCAGTACTTC
CDR3: CASSDLDFYEQYF

J: TRBJ1-5
length: 14
D: .
size: .
V: TRBV6-6
DNA: TGTGCCAGCAGCTCCGGGGGGGACGAGGAGCCCCAGCATTTT
CDR3: CASSSGGDEEPQHF

J: TRBJ2-1
length: 16
D: .
size: .
V: TRBV4-2
DNA: TGTGCCAGCAGCCACCAGGTACTATCTGGGTTCGGTGAGCAGTTCTTC
CDR3: CASSHQVLSGFGEQFF

J: TRBJ1-4
length: 17
D: .
size: once
V: TRBV7-6
DNA: TGTGCCAGCAGCTTAGGTCTTTTTCGGGGAACTAATGAAAAACTGTTTTTT
CDR3: CASSLGLFRGTNEKLFF

J: TRBJ1-2
length: 14
D: TRBD1
size: few
V: TRBV2
DNA: TGTGCCAGCGCGGGACAGGGGATGGTGAAAGGCTACACCTTC
CDR3: CASAGQGMVKGYTF

J: TRBJ2-3
length: 15
D: .
size: .
V: TRBV18
DNA: TGTGCCAGCTCACCACCGTCAAGGGCCACAGATACGCAGTATTTT
CDR3: CASSPPSRATDTQYF

J: TRBJ2-3
length: 15
D: .
size: .
V: TRBV4-2
DNA: TGTGCCAGCAGCCAAGTCTCAGGGAGCGCTTATACGCAGTATTTT
CDR3: CASSQVSGSAYTQYF

J: TRBJ1-3
length: 16
D: TRBD1
size: .
V: TRBV5-5
DNA: TGTGCCAGCAGCGCCGGGACAGGGGTTTCTGGAAACACCATATATTTT
CDR3: CASSAGTGVSGNTIYF

J: TRBJ2-7
length: 15
D: TRBD1
size: .
V: TRBV11-3
DNA: TGTGCCAGCAGCTTAGGAACAGGGGACTCCTACGAGCAGTACTTC
CDR3: CASSLGTGDSYEQYF

J: TRBJ2-1
length: 15
D: .
size: .
V: TRBV6-5
DNA: TGTGCCAGCAGTTTTACCCCGGGACCCGAGGATGAGCAGTTCTTC
CDR3: CASSFTPGPEDEQFF

J: TRBJ2-2
length: 16
D: TRBD2
size: .
V: TRBV5-1
DNA: TGCGCCAGCAGCTCCGGGACTAGCGGGAACACCGGGGAGCTGTTTTTT
CDR3: CASSSGTSGNTGELFF

J: TRBJ2-2
length: 15
D: TRBD2
size: .
V: TRBV5-1
DNA: TGCGCCAGCACCACTAGCGGGGGAGACACCGGGGAGCTGTTTTTT
CDR3: CASTTSGGDTGELFF

J: TRBJ1-1
length: 16
D: .
size: .
V: TRBV19
DNA: TGTGCCAGTAGTTCCTCGTCCAGGGCCCCTCGCACTGAAGCTTTCTTT
CDR3: CASSSSSRAPRTEAFF

J: TRBJ1-1
length: 15
D: TRBD1
size: .
V: TRBV10-3
DNA: TGTGCCATCAGTGAAGGGAGGGGGCGGGTCACTGAAGCTTTCTTT
CDR3: CAISEGRGRVTEAFF

J: TRBJ2-7
length: 13
D: .
size: .
V: TRBV7-9
DNA: TGTGCCAGCAGCTTAGCGGACTCCTACGAGCAGTACTTC
CDR3: CASSLADSYEQYF

J: TRBJ2-7
length: 15
D: .
size: .
V: TRBV6-5
DNA: TGTGCCAGCAGCTCCCGTAATCTAGCGAATTACGAGCAGTACTTC
CDR3: CASSSRNLANYEQYF

J: TRBJ2-7
length: 15
D: .
size: .
V: TRBV6-1
DNA: TGTGCCAGCAACTACCCTAGGGACGGAGCCTACGAGCAGTACTTC
CDR3: CASNYPRDGAYEQYF

J: TRBJ1-2
length: 15
D: TRBD1
size: .
V: TRBV9
DNA: TGTGCCAGCAGCCCCCGGGACAGCCTGGGCTATGGCTACACCTTC
CDR3: CASSPRDSLGYGYTF

J: TRBJ1-5
length: 14
D: .
size: .
V: TRBV19
DNA: TGTGCCAGTAGTATTAGGGATAGCAATCAGCCCCAGCATTTT
CDR3: CASSIRDSNQPQHF

J: TRBJ1-2
length: 14
D: TRBD1
size: .
V: TRBV12-5
DNA: TGTGCTAGTGGTGGCGGACAGGGAAAGTATGGCTACACCTTC
CDR3: CASGGGQGKYGYTF

J: TRBJ2-1
length: 12
D: .
size: .
V: TRBV6-5
DNA: TGTGCCAGCAGTTACTTAGGGGGTGAGCAGTTCTTC
CDR3: CASSYLGGEQFF

J: TRBJ2-1
length: 10
D: .
size: .
V: TRBV29-1
DNA: TGCAGCGCCCGACTAAATGAGCAGTTCTTC
CDR3: CSARLNEQFF

J: TRBJ1-5
length: 12
D: .
size: .
V: TRBV28
DNA: TGTGCCACCCAGGTGGGGGATCAGCCCCAGCATTTT
CDR3: CATQVGDQPQHF

J: TRBJ2-3
length: 14
D: .
size: .
V: TRBV18
DNA: TGTGCCAGCTCACCAATGGGTTGGGCAGATACGCAGTATTTT
CDR3: CASSPMGWADTQYF

J: TRBJ1-4
length: 16
D: TRBD1
size: once
V: TRBV5-1
DNA: TGCGCCAGCAGCCCTCCCACTGGGACAGCGAATGAAAAACTGTTTTTT
CDR3: CASSPPTGTANEKLFF

J: TRBJ1-6
length: 15
D: .
size: few
V: TRBV5-6
DNA: TGTGCCAGCAGCTTGCGCCCAGGGGTTGGTTCACCCCTCCACTTT
CDR3: CASSLRPGVGSPLHF

J: TRBJ2-3
length: 15
D: .
size: .
V: TRBV5-4
DNA: TGTGCCAGCAGGTCGCGAGGACATACCACAGATACGCAGTATTTT
CDR3: CASRSRGHTTDTQYF

J: TRBJ2-3
length: 19
D: TRBD2
size: .
V: TRBV5-8
DNA: TGTGCCAGCAGCTTGGTTCTAGCGGGGGGCCCCGAGAGCACAGATACGCAGTATTTT
CDR3: CASSLVLAGGPESTDTQYF

J: TRBJ2-1
length: 15
D: TRBD2
size: few
V: TRBV2
DNA: TGTGCCAGCAGAGCGGGGGGTAGCTCCTACAATGAGCAGTTCTTC
CDR3: CASRAGGSSYNEQFF

J: TRBJ2-1
length: 15
D: .
size: .
V: TRBV5-4
DNA: TGTGCCAGCAGCTTATCCGGCGTCCCCTACAATGAGCAGTTCTTC
CDR3: CASSLSGVPYNEQFF